These T cell receptor beta chains were read from a single sample in a study of blood T cell repertoires in COVID-19. Only in-frame clones appear in the TCRdb table, and some are missing; sequencing was by immunoSEQ multiplex PCR. The sample holds 200,000 or so clones, around 80% seen once. The specimen sequenced was PBMCs or T cells enriched from blood (not recorded which). These receptors all stem from a woman aged 40 to 50 with acute COVID-19. Both conserved end residues are part of each CDR3. D genes are given only for firm matches. Some rows mark clone size as missing; the rest say once, few, many or name a class of expanded clone.

>TRBJ2-1|-|TRBV28|-
CATLSGQPRNEQFF
TGTGCCACCCTATCGGGACAACCCCGCAATGAGCAGTTCTTC
>TRBJ1-1|-|TRBV27|TRBD1
CASSWGQVGTTEAFF
TGTGCCAGCAGTTGGGGACAGGTCGGAACCACTGAAGCTTTCTTT
>TRBJ2-1|-|TRBV15|-
CATSSGVGRWNEQFF
TGTGCCACCAGCAGCGGGGTAGGGAGGTGGAATGAGCAGTTCTTC
>TRBJ1-1|-|TRBV6-5|-
CASRITANTEAFF
TGTGCCAGCAGGATTACAGCGAACACTGAAGCTTTCTTT
>TRBJ2-1|few|TRBV24-1|TRBD1
CATSDARTGGIIEQFF
TGTGCCACCAGTGATGCCCGGACAGGGGGCATTATTGAGCAGTTCTTC
>TRBJ2-1|-|TRBV9|TRBD2
CASSFRTSGGAPWNEQFF
TGTGCCAGCAGCTTCCGCACTAGCGGGGGGGCTCCTTGGAATGAGCAGTTCTTC
>TRBJ1-5|few|TRBV2|TRBD1
CASVLDREGGQPQHF
TGTGCCAGCGTTTTGGACAGGGAGGGAGGTCAGCCCCAGCATTTT
>TRBJ1-4|few|TRBV6-1|-
CASSEAHGGGEKLFF
TGTGCCAGCAGTGAAGCGCATGGGGGAGGGGAAAAACTGTTTTTT
>TRBJ2-6|few|TRBV9|TRBD1
CASSGDRGRTTLSGANVLTF
TGTGCCAGCAGCGGCGACAGGGGGCGCACAACCCTCTCTGGGGCCAACGTCCTGACTTTC
>TRBJ2-5|-|TRBV7-6|TRBD2
CASSLGSGGQKETQYF
TGTGCCAGCAGCTTAGGTAGCGGGGGGCAAAAAGAGACCCAGTACTTC
>TRBJ1-4|once|TRBV6-5|-
CASSYWTSEKLFF
TGTGCCAGCAGTTACTGGACAAGTGAAAAACTGTTTTTT
>TRBJ1-1|-|TRBV4-2|-
CASSQLTGSVTEAFF
TGTGCCAGCAGCCAACTTACAGGGAGTGTCACTGAAGCTTTCTTT
>TRBJ1-1|-|TRBV19|-
CASSRNGGFGATEAFF
TGTGCCAGTAGTAGAAATGGGGGGTTTGGGGCCACTGAAGCTTTCTTT
>TRBJ1-1|-|TRBV5-6|-
CASSLVGGGTEAFF
TGTGCCAGCAGCTTGGTTGGGGGCGGCACTGAAGCTTTCTTT
>TRBJ1-2|few|TRBV14|-
CASSRGASGAGSYGYTF
TGTGCCAGCAGCCGAGGGGCTAGCGGGGCGGGATCCTATGGCTACACCTTC
>TRBJ1-2|once|TRBV28|-
CASTLGVSGYTF
TGTGCCAGCACGTTAGGGGTCTCAGGCTACACCTTC
>TRBJ2-7|-|TRBV28|TRBD2
CASSRPGGEQYF
TGTGCCAGCAGTCGCCCGGGGGGGGAGCAGTACTTC
>TRBJ2-1|-|TRBV19|TRBD2
CASSAGEGTSRFF
TGTGCCAGTAGTGCGGGGGAGGGGACTAGTAGGTTCTTC
>TRBJ1-2|-|TRBV27|-
CASSSRQGYGYTF
TGTGCCAGCAGTTCCCGACAAGGCTATGGCTACACCTTC
>TRBJ1-5|-|TRBV7-2|TRBD1
CASSSGDRGQPQHF
TGTGCCAGCAGCTCGGGGGACAGGGGGCAGCCCCAGCATTTT
>TRBJ1-6|-|TRBV3-1/TRBV3-2|TRBD1
CASSQTGTVSPLHF
TGTGCCAGCAGCCAGACCGGGACAGTTTCACCCCTCCACTTT
>TRBJ2-1|-|TRBV6-6|-
CASSDSGTSNEQFF
TGTGCCAGCAGTGACTCCGGGACAAGCAATGAGCAGTTCTTC
>TRBJ1-1|-|TRBV5-1|-
CASSTSVDTEAFF
TGCGCCAGCAGTACGAGTGTGGACACTGAAGCTTTCTTT
>TRBJ1-3|once|TRBV27|-
CASSLFGGNTIYF
TGTGCCAGCAGTTTATTCGGGGGAAACACCATATATTTT
>TRBJ1-1|-|TRBV7-9|TRBD1
CASSFGDRGTEAFF
TGTGCCAGCAGCTTTGGGGACAGGGGTACTGAAGCTTTCTTT
>TRBJ1-2|-|TRBV27|-
CASSLSRSSAGYTF
TGTGCCAGCAGTTTATCGAGGAGCTCGGCTGGCTACACCTTC
>TRBJ2-7|-|TRBV6-2/TRBV6-3|TRBD2
CASSFFPGLAGGVFYEQYF
TGTGCCAGCAGTTTTTTCCCTGGGTTAGCGGGAGGAGTTTTCTACGAGCAGTACTTC
>TRBJ2-7|-|TRBV7-3|-
CASSLEGRAGLHEQYF
TGTGCCAGCAGCTTAGAAGGCCGGGCAGGGCTCCACGAGCAGTACTTC
>TRBJ2-1|-|TRBV7-9|-
CASSESGTPNNEQFF
TGTGCCAGCAGCGAATCCGGGACACCTAACAATGAGCAGTTCTTC
>TRBJ2-7|once|TRBV5-1|TRBD1
CASSWGQGSLSEQYF
TGCGCCAGCAGCTGGGGACAGGGCTCCCTCTCCGAGCAGTACTTC
>TRBJ1-2|-|TRBV5-1|-
CASSLGEVVRYGYTF
TGCGCCAGCAGCTTGGGGGAGGTCGTACGCTATGGCTACACCTTC
>TRBJ2-3|-|TRBV28|-
CASSILGTGRNTQYF
-
>TRBJ1-3|-|TRBV9|TRBD1
CASSVTGGNGGNTIYF
TGTGCCAGCAGCGTAACAGGGGGGAATGGTGGAAACACCATATATTTT
>TRBJ1-1|-|TRBV3-1/TRBV3-2|-
CASNTRGNTEAFF
TGTGCCAGTAACACCCGGGGGAACACTGAAGCTTTCTTT
>TRBJ2-1|once|TRBV2|-
CASNAGSSYNEQFF
TGTGCCAGCAATGCGGGGAGCTCCTACAATGAGCAGTTCTTC
>TRBJ1-2|-|TRBV28|-
CASSSGAKYGYTF
TGTGCCAGCAGCTCAGGGGCTAAATATGGCTACACCTTC
>TRBJ1-6|-|TRBV6-5|-
CASNGGGWSPLHF
TGTGCCAGTAACGGAGGAGGGTGGTCACCCCTCCACTTT
>TRBJ1-6|-|TRBV19|-
CASRAESYNSPLHF
TGTGCCAGTAGAGCGGAATCTTATAATTCACCCCTCCACTTT
>TRBJ1-2|-|TRBV15|-
CATSRGAGSTNYGYTF
TGTGCCACCAGCAGAGGTGCGGGCAGCACTAACTATGGCTACACCTTC
>TRBJ2-5|-|TRBV13|TRBD2
CASSLEGSGSIETQYF
TGTGCCAGCAGCTTAGAGGGTAGCGGGAGTATCGAGACCCAGTACTTC
>TRBJ2-1|-|TRBV24-1|TRBD1
CATSESNRGRTYNEQFF
TGTGCCACCAGTGAGTCCAACAGGGGCCGAACTTACAATGAGCAGTTCTTC
>TRBJ2-1|-|TRBV2|TRBD2
CASRPGWTSGFRSYNEQFF
TGTGCCAGCCGCCCTGGATGGACTAGCGGATTCCGTTCCTACAATGAGCAGTTCTTC
>TRBJ2-5|once|TRBV7-2|TRBD2
CASSPLAGVQETQYF
TGTGCCAGCAGCCCTCTAGCGGGAGTCCAAGAGACCCAGTACTTC
>TRBJ2-5|-|TRBV7-2|-
CASSPDAGRGETQYF
TGTGCCAGCAGCCCTGACGCCGGCAGGGGAGAGACCCAGTACTTC
>TRBJ1-1|-|TRBV19|-
CASSNRGNTEAFF
TGTGCCAGTAGTAATAGGGGAAACACTGAAGCTTTCTTT
>TRBJ2-7|-|TRBV12-3/TRBV12-4|TRBD1
CASSLAGTAEQYF
TGTGCCAGCAGTTTAGCCGGGACAGCAGAGCAGTACTTC
>TRBJ1-6|-|TRBV28|-
CASSLVGLSSYNSPLHF
TGTGCCAGCAGTTTGGTGGGACTGAGCTCCTATAATTCACCCCTCCACTTT
>TRBJ1-1|-|TRBV7-9|-
CASSQRDINMNTEAFF
TGTGCCAGCAGCCAAAGGGACATCAACATGAACACTGAAGCTTTCTTT
>TRBJ1-2|-|TRBV24-1|-
CATSDAGSGYTF
TGTGCCACCAGCGATGCAGGGTCTGGCTACACCTTC
>TRBJ2-5|-|TRBV28|-
CASSFLRGEGETQYF
TGTGCCAGCAGTTTCCTCCGCGGTGAGGGAGAGACCCAGTACTTC
>TRBJ2-3|once|TRBV6-5|-
CASRTSGLDTQYF
TGTGCCAGCAGGACAAGCGGCCTAGATACGCAGTATTTT
>TRBJ1-3|-|TRBV5-1|-
CASSLAETGFSGNTIYF
TGCGCCAGCAGCTTGGCGGAAACAGGATTCTCTGGAAACACCATATATTTT
>TRBJ1-4|-|TRBV30|-
CARSRGGEKLFF
TGTGCCCGTTCTCGGGGAGGCGAAAAACTGTTTTTT